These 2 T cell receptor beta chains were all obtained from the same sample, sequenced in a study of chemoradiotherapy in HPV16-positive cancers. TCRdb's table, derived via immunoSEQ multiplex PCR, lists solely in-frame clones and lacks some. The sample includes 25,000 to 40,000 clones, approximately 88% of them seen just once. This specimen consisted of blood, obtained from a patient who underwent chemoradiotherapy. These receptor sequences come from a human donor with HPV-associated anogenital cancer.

The CDR3, as DNA: TGTGCCAGCAGAGGGACAGGGAATATCTACGAGCAGTACTTC. Translating it yields CASRGTGNIYEQYF. This chain uses TRBV6-1 with TRBJ2-7; 9 nucleotides match TRBD1. V trimming: 6 bases; J trimming: 3 bases; junction bases outside the gene matches: 6. The CDR3 totals 14 residues. CDR1 and CDR2 from the germline V gene are MNHNS and SASEGT.

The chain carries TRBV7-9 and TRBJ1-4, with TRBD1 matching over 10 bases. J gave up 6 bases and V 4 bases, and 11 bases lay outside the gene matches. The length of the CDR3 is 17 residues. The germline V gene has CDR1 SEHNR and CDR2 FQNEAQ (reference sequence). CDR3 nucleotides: TGTGCCAGCAGCTATCCCCCCGGGACAGGGGAGGATGAAAAACTGTTTTTT. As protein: CASSYPPGTGEDEKLFF.